These T cell receptor beta chains were read from a single sample in a study of blood T cell repertoires in COVID-19. The assay was immunoSEQ multiplex PCR, and TCRdb's table has in-frame clones only and misses some. The sample yields fewer than 300,000 clones, 70% to 90% seen once. Sequencing input: PBMCs or T cells enriched from blood (not recorded which). All receptors come from a woman under 40 who had recovered from COVID-19. Each CDR3 is given with its conserved first and last residue. A D gene is named only where the DNA matches it firmly. Not all rows give a size; the values are once, few, many and, for expanded clones, a class.

J gene	D gene	CDR3 length	clone size	V gene	CDR3 DNA	CDR3 protein
TRBJ2-7	.	18	.	TRBV3-1/TRBV3-2	TGTGCCAGCAGCCAAGAACGCGGGACCTCCAATAGGAACTACGAGCAGTACTTC	CASSQERGTSNRNYEQYF
TRBJ1-1	.	15	.	TRBV28	TGTGCCAGCAGCCAACCCGCAGACATGAACACTGAAGCTTTCTTT	CASSQPADMNTEAFF
TRBJ1-5	.	17	.	TRBV19	TGTGCCAGTAGGGTGCCCACGACAGAATATAGCAATCAGCCCCAGCATTTT	CASRVPTTEYSNQPQHF
TRBJ2-5	TRBD1	16	.	TRBV6-5	TGTGCCAGCAGTTCCACGGGACAGGGGACTCAAGAGACCCAGTACTTC	CASSSTGQGTQETQYF
TRBJ2-7	.	13	.	TRBV11-1	TGTGCCAGCAGCTCAGACAGTGCCTACGAGCAGTACTTC	CASSSDSAYEQYF
TRBJ1-1	.	13	.	TRBV24-1	TGTGCCACCAGTGATAACTCCGGGACTCTAGCTTTCTTT	CATSDNSGTLAFF
TRBJ2-3	TRBD2	15	once	TRBV6-6	TGTGCCAGCAGTTACGTAGCGGGGGACACAGATACGCAGTATTTT	CASSYVAGDTDTQYF
TRBJ2-2	TRBD1	15	.	TRBV2	TGTGCCAGCAGTGAACGGGGACAGCACACCGGGGAGCTGTTTTTT	CASSERGQHTGELFF
TRBJ1-2	TRBD1	17	.	TRBV5-1	TGCGCCAGCAGCTTACAGCCGGGACAGTCGACTTCCTATGGCTACACCTTC	CASSLQPGQSTSYGYTF
TRBJ2-1	.	13	.	TRBV28	TGTGCCAGCAGTTTTAGAGCGAACAATGAGCAGTTCTTC	CASSFRANNEQFF
TRBJ2-1	.	14	.	TRBV10-2	TGCGCCAGCTGTAGGACAACTATCAACAATGAGCAGTTCTTC	CASCRTTINNEQFF
TRBJ2-3	TRBD1	17	.	TRBV2	TGTGCCAGCAAACCGAATAGGGGGACAGGGTTCACAGATACGCAGTATTTT	CASKPNRGTGFTDTQYF
TRBJ2-7	.	17	.	TRBV6-2/TRBV6-3	TGTGCCAGCAGTTATCGTCGGGGGGCGCCGAAGACCTACGAGCAGTACTTC	CASSYRRGAPKTYEQYF
TRBJ1-3	TRBD1	14	.	TRBV12-5	TGTGCTAGTGGTACGGACAGGGACGGAAACACCATATATTTT	CASGTDRDGNTIYF
TRBJ1-2	TRBD1	14	.	TRBV6-5	TGTGCCAGCACCGCGGACAGGGCACTCTATGGCTACACCTTC	CASTADRALYGYTF
TRBJ1-6	.	17	.	TRBV3-1/TRBV3-2	TGTGCCAGCAGCCAAGAATACCTACAGGCGACTAATTCACCCCTCCACTTT	CASSQEYLQATNSPLHF